Presented here are 24 T cell receptor beta chains from one specimen sequenced in a study of shared clonotypes between healthy human individuals (dated by TCRdb to 2020 to 2022). Libraries were built with the immunoSEQ multiplex PCR assay. TCRdb holds this immuneACCESS table with in-frame rearrangements only. Some clones are missing; in checked studies, unresolved V genes explain under half, and the rest has no known cause. In this sample the table shows under 750,000 clones, 72% of which occur a single time. Jointly, the top ten make up less than 2% of the sample. The source material was memory CD4+ T cells sorted from blood. This sample's cell subset or site label indicates: CD45RA-negative fraction. These receptors all come from a woman in her twenties or thirties in good health.

This chain uses TRBV19 with TRBJ2-3; perhaps TRBD2 as D (6 bases). This CDR3 spans 15 amino acids. Trimming took 5 bases from V and 0 from J, leaving 12 bases between them. CDR1 is LNHDA, CDR2 SQIVND, per germline (reference sequence). The CDR3 spells CASSWGTPSTDTQYF. CDR3 sequence (DNA): TGTGCCAGTAGTTGGGGGACTCCCAGCACAGATACGCAGTATTTT.

This clone was found once. The same CDR3 also results from other DNA sequences found in this sample. The chain joins TRBV5-1 to TRBJ1-5, with 7 nucleotides matching TRBD1. Trimming removed 2 bases from V and 1 base from J; junction bases left unmatched: 3. The CDR3 is 15 amino acids. The germline V gene has CDR1 SGHRS and CDR2 YFSETQ. CDR3 sequence (DNA): TGCGCCAGCAGCTTAACAGGGGAGAGCAATCAGCCCCAGCATTTT. Protein: CASSLTGESNQPQHF.

This chain links TRBV28 with TRBJ2-5; no clear D gene. The germline CDR1 and CDR2 sequences are MDHEN and SYDVKM. Trimming left V 8 bases short and J 1 base short, with 8 bases between. The CDR3 extends over 12 amino acids. CDR3 in amino acids: CASVAGQETQYF. The CDR3, as DNA: TGTGCCAGCGTTGCTGGCCAAGAGACCCAGTACTTC.

The chain is built from TRBV7-3 and TRBJ1-3; D unclear. The CDR3 totals 13 residues. V was trimmed by 4 bases and J by 3 bases, leaving 7 bases between them. Germline CDR1 reads SGHTA; CDR2 reads FQGTGA. Here the CDR3 reads CASSSTHGNTIYF. In DNA form, the CDR3 reads TGTGCCAGCAGCTCGACACATGGAAACACCATATATTTT.

This clone showed up just a few times. Other DNA sequences from this sample encode an identical CDR3 as well. The rearrangement joins TRBV18 to TRBJ2-7; 10 bases are shared with TRBD1. Looked up from germline, CDR1 is KGHSH and CDR2 is LQKENI. The CDR3 is 14 residues long. Trimming cost V 4 bases and J 4 bases; bases outside gene matches: 4. The CDR3 loop is CASSHPGQGYEQYF. The CDR3 nucleotides read TGTGCCAGCTCACACCCGGGACAGGGGTACGAGCAGTACTTC.

The chain recombines TRBV5-6 with TRBJ2-2; D is possibly TRBD2 (7 bases). Trimming took 1 base from V and 4 from J, leaving 11 bases between them. CDR1 is SGHDT, CDR2 YYEEEE, per germline. The CDR3 loop spans 15 amino acids. In DNA, the CDR3 is TGTGCCAGCAGCTTGCGGGGGGCGGGCACCGGGGAGCTGTTTTTT. This sequence encodes CASSLRGAGTGELFF.

About this clone itself: Other DNA sequences in the same sample also yield this CDR3. V gene TRBV5-1 combines with J gene TRBJ1-2; D gene uncertain. The V end was cut by 2 bases, the J end by 2 bases, with 7 bases between. Germline V gene data show CDR1 as SGHRS and CDR2 as YFSETQ. The CDR3 is 13 amino acids. CDR3 region: CASSLGPNYGYTF. CDR3 DNA sequence: TGCGCCAGCAGCTTAGGGCCGAACTATGGCTACACCTTC.

The chain joins TRBV10-2 to TRBJ1-5; tentatively, D is TRBD1 (5 bases). CDR3 size: 15 residues. Germline values: CDR1 WSHSY, CDR2 SAAADI. V lost 2 bases, J lost 1 base, and 9 bases lay in between. CDR3 sequence reads: CASSEGAGSNQPQHF. The CDR3 DNA is TGCGCCAGCAGTGAGGGGGCGGGGAGCAATCAGCCCCAGCATTTT.

The genes are TRBV18 and TRBJ1-3; unclear D gene. Trimming removed 2 bases from V and 2 bases from J, with 10 bases in between. CDR3 length: 15 residues. Germline values: CDR1 KGHSH, CDR2 LQKENI. The CDR3 reads CASSPGRMPGNTIYF. The CDR3 bases are TGTGCCAGCTCACCAGGACGGATGCCTGGAAACACCATATATTTT.

V gene TRBV7-3 combines with J gene TRBJ2-3; 9 positions match TRBD1. V was pared by 6 bases and J by 2 bases, with 9 bases of the junction left unmatched. The V gene's germline CDR1 is SGHTA and CDR2 FQGTGA. The CDR3 has 16 residues. Written as DNA, the CDR3 is TGTGCCAGCAGTGAACATGGACAGGGGAACACAGATACGCAGTATTTT. Translation: CASSEHGQGNTDTQYF.

The V gene is TRBV15, the J gene TRBJ2-7, with 10 bases matching TRBD2. CDR3 length: 17 residues. V trimming: 1 base; J trimming: 5 bases; junction bases outside the gene matches: 11. Germline V gene sequence: CDR1 LNHNV, CDR2 YYDKDF (reference sequence). CDR3: CATSRGPGAGGSHEQYF. The CDR3 DNA sequence: TGTGCCACCAGCAGAGGCCCCGGAGCGGGAGGGTCCCACGAGCAGTACTTC. Together with reference TRBV15 and TRBJ2-7, the CDR3 gives the full variable domain: DAMVIQNPRYQVTQFGKPVTLSCSQTLNHNVMYWYQQKSSQAPKLLFHYYDKDFNNEADTPDNFQSRRPNTSFCFLDIRSPGLGDTAMYLCATSRGPGAGGSHEQYFGPGTRLTVT.

This clone was detected ten times or more. J is TRBJ1-2 and V is TRBV6-4; no firm D call. Germline CDR1 reads MRHNA; CDR2 reads SNTAGT. V shed 4 bases and J shed 7 bases, with 7 bases lying between them. The CDR3 sequence is 11 residues long. The CDR3 nucleotides read TGTGCCAGCAGTGGCGGGAGTGGCTACACCTTC. Translating it yields CASSGGSGYTF.

This rearrangement joins TRBV9 to TRBJ1-1; D ambiguous. The V gene's germline CDR1 is SGDLS and CDR2 YYNGEE. The V end lost 4 bases, the J end lost 5 bases, and 15 bases lay between the germline ends. CDR3 length: 14 amino acids. CDR3 sequence (DNA): TGTGCCAGCAGCCCGAGACTGGCGGGGACTGAAGCTTTCTTT. Its protein product is CASSPRLAGTEAFF. Using reference TRBV9 and TRBJ1-1 for the parts outside the CDR3, the full variable domain is DSGVTQTPKHLITATGQRVTLRCSPRSGDLSVYWYQQSLDQGLQFLIQYYNGEERAKGNILERFSAQQFPDLHSELNLSSLELGDSALYFCASSPRLAGTEAFFGQGTRLTVV.

This clone has just one count. The chain uses TRBV14 and TRBJ2-7, with 7 bases that match TRBD1. Trimming at V came to 5 bases and at J to 2 bases, leaving 12 bases not matched to a gene. The CDR3 sequence is 16 residues long. Germline lookup yields CDR1 SGHDN and CDR2 FVKESK. The CDR3 here is CASSIRTGAQPYEQYF. CDR3 coding DNA: TGTGCCAGCAGCATTAGAACAGGGGCCCAACCCTACGAGCAGTACTTC.

The chain links TRBV14 to TRBJ2-7; no reliable D call. The length of the CDR3 is 15 residues. Germline V gene data show CDR1 as SGHDN and CDR2 as FVKESK. Trimming removed 4 bases from V and 0 bases from J, with 13 bases in between. The CDR3 loop is CASSRQSGGSYEQYF. CDR3 bases: TGTGCCAGCAGCCGCCAATCCGGTGGCTCCTACGAGCAGTACTTC. Full variable domain (remainder filled in from reference TRBV14 and TRBJ2-7): EAGVTQFPSHSVIEKGQTVTLRCDPISGHDNLYWYRRVMGKEIKFLLHFVKESKQDESGMPNNRFLAERTGGTYSTLKVQPAELEDSGVYFCASSRQSGGSYEQYFGPGTRLTVT.

This clone was detected once. V gene TRBV5-1 combines with J gene TRBJ1-2; possibly TRBD1 for D (5 bases). The CDR3 totals 15 residues. The V end lost 0 bases, the J end lost 6 bases, and 15 bases lay between the germline ends. Germline CDR1 is SGHRS and CDR2 is YFSETQ. The CDR3 sequence: CASSLEGAGQNGYTF. The CDR3, as DNA: TGCGCCAGCAGCTTGGAAGGGGCAGGGCAAAATGGCTACACCTTC.

This clone has just a few counts. The chain employs TRBV11-2 and TRBJ2-1; D perhaps matches TRBD2 (6 bases). The CDR3 is 17 amino acids. Per germline, CDR1 SGHAT and CDR2 FQNNGV. Between the trimmed V and J ends, which lost 11 bases and 6 bases, there was a span of 29 bases. The CDR3 DNA is TGTGCCCCCCCCCGGGACTGCTCCTCTAAAATCTCCAATGAGCAGTTCTTC. Its protein is CAPPRDCSSKISNEQFF.

The chain uses TRBV11-2 and TRBJ2-3, with D unresolved. V gave up 1 base and J gave up 8 bases, with 4 bases separating them. The CDR3 is 11 amino acids. Germline CDR1 is SGHAT and CDR2 is FQNNGV. The CDR3 loop reads CASSLGGTQYF. CDR3 DNA: TGTGCCAGCAGCTTAGGGGGTACGCAGTATTTT.

This clone was seen a handful of times. The chain employs TRBV7-9 and TRBJ2-1, with 12 bases fitting TRBD2. Trimming cost V 4 bases and J 14 bases; bases outside gene matches: 9. This CDR3 comprises 14 residues. Germline V lookup: CDR1 SEHNR, CDR2 FQNEAQ (reference sequence). CDR3 sequence (DNA): TGTGCCAGCAGCTCCGGGACTAGCGGGCGCATAGAGTTCTTC. This encodes CASSSGTSGRIEFF.

V is TRBV7-9 and J is TRBJ2-7; 7 positions match TRBD2. The CDR3 totals 14 residues. Germline assignment: CDR1 SEHNR and CDR2 FQNEAQ (reference sequence). Germline trimming cut 2 bases from V and 5 bases from J; bases unmatched to any gene: 6. For the CDR3, the DNA is TGTGCCAGCAGCTTACGGGAGGTATTCCACGAGCAGTACTTC. Protein product: CASSLREVFHEQYF.

V and J are TRBV29-1 and TRBJ1-2, with TRBD1 as a possible D gene (6 bases). V dropped 5 bases and J dropped 6 bases, with 13 bases sitting between them. The CDR3 sequence is 12 residues long. From germline, CDR1 is SQVTM and CDR2 ANQGSEA. CDR3 bases: TGCAGCGTTATACAGGGATTCCATGGCTACACCTTC. It translates to CSVIQGFHGYTF.

The rearrangement links TRBV15 to TRBJ1-1; D gene unclear. The CDR3 length is 13 residues. V gave up 3 bases and J gave up 7 bases, with 12 bases separating them. Germline CDR1 is LNHNV and CDR2 is YYDKDF (reference sequence). In DNA, the CDR3 is TGTGCCACCAGCAGGGGCGGCGTCGGTGAAGCTTTCTTT. Residues: CATSRGGVGEAFF.

This chain joins TRBV28 and TRBJ1-2; TRBD1 aligns across 7 bases. The germline V gene encodes CDR1 MDHEN and CDR2 SYDVKM. This CDR3 has 14 amino acids. Unmatched junction bases numbered 6, after V lost 4 bases and J lost 4 bases. CDR3 sequence (DNA): TGTGCCAGCAGTTCCCTCCCAGGGGGCTATGGCTACACCTTC. Its translation: CASSSLPGGYGYTF.

This clone was counted between two and nine times. V and J are TRBV5-6 and TRBJ2-3; 7 bases map to TRBD2. Germline CDR1 reads SGHDT; CDR2 reads YYEEEE. The CDR3 runs to 15 residues. V shed 0 bases, J shed 4 bases, and the junction held 5 bases outside the gene matches. The CDR3 is CASSLARTRADTQYF. The CDR3 DNA sequence: TGTGCCAGCAGCTTGGCCAGGACTAGGGCAGATACGCAGTATTTT.